A selection of T cell receptor beta chains follows, all from one sample in a study of T cell changes during pregnancy in multiple sclerosis. Some clones are missing from TCRdb's copy, which holds only in-frame ones; the method was immunoSEQ multiplex PCR. The repertoire holds about 110,000 clones, with just under 95% as singletons. The source was peripheral blood, collected in the third trimester of pregnancy. The source is a female donor in good health, enrolled as a control in a pregnancy study. Each CDR3 is given with its conserved first and last residue. The order of the fields is clone size, D gene, J gene, V gene, CDR3 length, CDR3 protein, CDR3 DNA. A D gene is named only where the DNA matches it firmly. Clone size, where shown, is once, few, many, or a class for clones that have expanded.

size: few
D: .
J: TRBJ1-1
V: TRBV30
length: 12
CDR3: CAWSARGSEAFF
DNA: TGTGCCTGGAGTGCCCGAGGCTCTGAAGCTTTCTTT

size: .
D: TRBD1
J: TRBJ2-7
V: TRBV7-2
length: 14
CDR3: CASSRAGGLDEQYF
DNA: TGTGCCAGCAGCCGGGCAGGGGGTCTCGACGAGCAGTACTTC

size: .
D: .
J: TRBJ2-7
V: TRBV19
length: 11
CDR3: CASSMGDEQYF
DNA: TGTGCCAGTAGTATGGGCGACGAGCAGTACTTC

size: .
D: .
J: TRBJ2-7
V: TRBV5-3
length: 13
CDR3: CARSLEQGHEQYF
DNA: TGTGCCAGAAGCTTGGAACAGGGCCACGAGCAGTACTTC

size: .
D: .
J: TRBJ2-3
V: TRBV4-1
length: 16
CDR3: CASSQDASRYTDTQYF
DNA: TGCGCCAGCAGCCAAGATGCTAGCCGTTACACAGATACGCAGTATTTT

size: .
D: TRBD1
J: TRBJ1-5
V: TRBV5-4
length: 14
CDR3: CASSSGQGDQPQHF
DNA: TGTGCCAGCAGCTCGGGACAGGGCGATCAGCCCCAGCATTTT

size: .
D: TRBD1
J: TRBJ1-6
V: TRBV7-2
length: 14
CDR3: CATTTGVDRSPLHF
DNA: TGTGCCACCACTACAGGGGTCGATCGTTCACCCCTCCACTTT

size: .
D: .
J: TRBJ2-3
V: TRBV11-2
length: 16
CDR3: CASSREPSFSTDTQYF
DNA: TGTGCCAGCAGCAGAGAGCCTAGCTTTAGCACAGATACGCAGTATTTT

size: .
D: .
J: TRBJ1-4
V: TRBV30
length: 14
CDR3: CAWSWGGETEKLFF
DNA: TGTGCCTGGAGTTGGGGGGGAGAGACGGAAAAACTGTTTTTT

size: .
D: .
J: TRBJ2-6
V: TRBV11-3
length: 17
CDR3: CASSLGRQVPGANVLTF
DNA: TGTGCCAGCAGCTTAGGCCGACAGGTCCCTGGGGCCAACGTCCTGACTTTC

size: .
D: .
J: TRBJ2-7
V: TRBV28
length: 15
CDR3: CASSLLSGQAYEQYF
DNA: TGTGCCAGCAGTTTACTTTCGGGACAAGCCTACGAGCAGTACTTC

size: .
D: .
J: TRBJ2-7
V: TRBV30
length: 11
CDR3: CAWTGAYEQYF
DNA: TGTGCCTGGACGGGAGCCTACGAGCAGTACTTC

size: .
D: .
J: TRBJ1-1
V: TRBV5-1
length: 14
CDR3: CASSPEVGRTEAFF
DNA: TGCGCCAGCAGCCCCGAAGTGGGGAGGACTGAAGCTTTCTTT

size: .
D: .
J: TRBJ2-7
V: TRBV14
length: 13
CDR3: CASSHLTGYEQYF
DNA: TGTGCCAGCAGCCACTTAACGGGATACGAGCAGTACTTC

size: .
D: .
J: TRBJ2-1
V: TRBV25-1
length: 15
CDR3: CASSPSRGPYNEQFF
DNA: TGTGCCAGCAGCCCCTCCAGGGGCCCCTACAATGAGCAGTTCTTC

size: .
D: TRBD1
J: TRBJ2-2
V: TRBV7-2
length: 15
CDR3: CATALVAGGTGELFF
DNA: TGTGCCACCGCCCTGGTGGCAGGGGGCACCGGGGAGCTGTTTTTT

size: .
D: TRBD1
J: TRBJ2-5
V: TRBV9
length: 16
CDR3: CASSVSGTGYQETQYF
DNA: TGTGCCAGCAGCGTCTCCGGGACAGGGTACCAAGAGACCCAGTACTTC

size: .
D: .
J: TRBJ2-3
V: TRBV5-1
length: 16
CDR3: CASSLRGLSRADTQYF
DNA: TGCGCCAGCAGCTTGCGTGGCCTCTCGAGGGCAGATACGCAGTATTTT

size: .
D: TRBD1
J: TRBJ2-2
V: TRBV19
length: 16
CDR3: CASSTPHRGATGELFF
DNA: TGTGCCAGTAGCACCCCCCACAGGGGTGCCACCGGGGAGCTGTTTTTT

size: .
D: .
J: TRBJ2-2
V: TRBV7-2
length: 16
CDR3: CASSFPGLRLSWELFF
DNA: TGTGCCAGCAGCTTCCCAGGGTTACGCCTTTCTTGGGAGCTGTTTTTT

size: .
D: TRBD1
J: TRBJ2-3
V: TRBV2
length: 14
CDR3: CASSGQAGTDTQYF
DNA: TGTGCCAGCAGCGGACAGGCGGGCACAGATACGCAGTATTTT

size: .
D: .
J: TRBJ2-7
V: TRBV6-4
length: 18
CDR3: CASSDEVWGQGLSYEQYF
DNA: TGTGCCAGCAGTGACGAGGTCTGGGGGCAGGGTCTCTCCTACGAGCAGTACTTC

size: .
D: TRBD1
J: TRBJ1-5
V: TRBV5-1
length: 14
CDR3: CASSLDRGGQPQHF
DNA: TGCGCCAGCAGCTTAGACAGGGGTGGGCAGCCCCAGCATTTT

size: .
D: .
J: TRBJ1-6
V: TRBV27
length: 16
CDR3: CASSFLRVEGVVALHF
DNA: TGTGCCAGCAGTTTTTTGAGGGTAGAGGGGGTGGTAGCCCTCCACTTT

size: .
D: TRBD1
J: TRBJ2-3
V: TRBV27
length: 14
CDR3: CAVGTVDLTDTQYF
DNA: TGTGCCGTTGGGACAGTAGACCTCACAGATACGCAGTATTTT

size: .
D: .
J: TRBJ1-1
V: TRBV7-3
length: 14
CDR3: CASSHGGAWTEAFF
DNA: TGTGCCAGCAGCCACGGCGGGGCCTGGACTGAAGCTTTCTTT

size: once
D: .
J: TRBJ2-7
V: TRBV7-9
length: 14
CDR3: CASSFVDSTYEQYF
DNA: TGTGCCAGCAGCTTCGTGGACAGTACCTACGAGCAGTACTTC

size: .
D: TRBD1
J: TRBJ2-2
V: TRBV18
length: 18
CDR3: CASSPTRGTGDATGELFF
DNA: TGTGCCAGCTCACCGACGAGAGGTACAGGGGACGCCACCGGGGAGCTGTTTTTT

size: .
D: .
J: TRBJ1-1
V: TRBV6-1
length: 15
CDR3: CASSDSGGRNTEAFF
DNA: TGTGCCAGCAGTGATAGCGGGGGGCGAAACACTGAAGCTTTCTTT

size: few
D: .
J: TRBJ1-4
V: TRBV18
length: 14
CDR3: CASSPGGAVEKLFF
DNA: TGTGCCAGCTCACCGGGAGGGGCGGTGGAAAAACTGTTTTTT

size: .
D: TRBD1
J: TRBJ2-1
V: TRBV6-5
length: 14
CDR3: CATRDRSSYNEQFF
DNA: TGTGCCACGCGGGACAGGAGCTCCTACAATGAGCAGTTCTTC

size: once
D: .
J: TRBJ2-7
V: TRBV19
length: 15
CDR3: CASSIDYGWSYEQYF
DNA: TGTGCCAGTAGTATAGATTATGGCTGGTCCTACGAGCAGTACTTC

size: .
D: .
J: TRBJ2-3
V: TRBV19
length: 13
CDR3: CASSPGTRDTQYF
DNA: TGTGCCAGTAGTCCAGGGACACGAGATACGCAGTATTTT

size: .
D: .
J: TRBJ1-2
V: TRBV30
length: 12
CDR3: CACGSGTYGYTF
DNA: TGTGCCTGCGGTTCAGGGACTTATGGCTACACCTTC

size: .
D: .
J: TRBJ1-2
V: TRBV2
length: 17
CDR3: CASSEIPGWGANYGYTF
DNA: TGTGCCAGCAGCGAAATCCCTGGGTGGGGGGCTAACTATGGCTACACCTTC

size: .
D: .
J: TRBJ1-6
V: TRBV15
length: 15
CDR3: CATSSTDSYNSPLHF
DNA: TGTGCCACCAGCAGTACTGACTCCTATAATTCACCCCTCCACTTT

size: .
D: .
J: TRBJ2-5
V: TRBV18
length: 13
CDR3: CASSSDRQETQYF
DNA: TGTGCCAGCTCATCGGACAGACAAGAGACCCAGTACTTC

size: once
D: .
J: TRBJ2-5
V: TRBV20-1
length: 11
CDR3: CSARFIETQYF
DNA: TGCAGTGCTAGGTTTATAGAGACCCAGTACTTC

size: .
D: .
J: TRBJ2-7
V: TRBV28
length: 14
CDR3: CASSLGQGPYEQYF
DNA: TGTGCCAGCAGTTTGGGGCAGGGCCCCTACGAGCAGTACTTC

size: .
D: TRBD2
J: TRBJ2-1
V: TRBV6-1
length: 13
CDR3: CASRGGTNNEQFF
DNA: TGTGCCAGCAGGGGGGGGACGAACAATGAGCAGTTCTTC

size: .
D: TRBD1
J: TRBJ1-5
V: TRBV7-9
length: 17
CDR3: CASSLAQVTGADQPQHF
DNA: TGTGCCAGCAGCTTAGCGCAAGTGACAGGGGCGGATCAGCCCCAGCATTTT

size: .
D: .
J: TRBJ1-6
V: TRBV6-1
length: 14
CDR3: CASTEMGGSSPLHF
DNA: TGTGCCAGCACTGAGATGGGGGGATCTTCACCCCTCCACTTT

size: .
D: TRBD1
J: TRBJ1-5
V: TRBV27
length: 14
CDR3: CASSTGTGNQPQHF
DNA: TGTGCCAGCAGTACTGGGACAGGCAATCAGCCCCAGCATTTT